Listed below are T cell receptor beta chains from one sample, sequenced in a study of CD8 T cells in Susac syndrome. From the immunoSEQ multiplex PCR reads, TCRdb called clonotypes with MiXCR, one entry per CDR3 protein. This sample has approximately 110,000 distinct CDR3 sequences, with less than 97% found just once. The specimen sequenced was CD4+ T cells from PBMCs. Source of these receptors: a human donor in good health. Both conserved end residues are part of each CDR3. The order of the fields is V gene, clone size, D gene, J gene, CDR3 DNA, CDR3 protein. A D gene is named only where the DNA matches it firmly. Clone size is not always given. Where it is, it says once, few, many or a class for expanded clones.

>TRBV28|NA|NA|TRBJ2-5
TGTGCCAGCAGTCCACGGGGGACCCAAGAGACCCAGTACTTC
CASSPRGTQETQYF
>TRBV20-1|NA|NA|TRBJ1-2
TGCAGTGCTAGAGCTCAGGGGTCCGGGGGCTACACCTTC
CSARAQGSGGYTF
>TRBV30|NA|NA|TRBJ1-2
TGTGCCTGGAGTGGGATTTGGGGCTACACCTTC
CAWSGIWGYTF
>TRBV28|few|NA|TRBJ2-6
TGTGCCAGCTCTTATGGGGCCAACGTCCTGACTTTC
CASSYGANVLTF
>TRBV28|NA|NA|TRBJ2-5
TGTGCCAGCAGCCTTTCGACGGAGTCATACCAAGAGACCCAGTACTTC
CASSLSTESYQETQYF
>TRBV4-2|few|TRBD2|TRBJ2-5
TGTGCCAGCAGCCAAGATGGGGTAGCGGGTGAACAAGAGACCCAGTACTTC
CASSQDGVAGEQETQYF
>TRBV5-6|NA|TRBD2|TRBJ2-7
TGTGCCAGCAGCCCCATAGGACTAGAAGCCCACGAGCAGTACTTC
CASSPIGLEAHEQYF
>TRBV5-1|NA|TRBD1|TRBJ2-2
TGCGCCAGCAGCACGCCGGGACAGGGGGGTACCGGGGAGCTGTTTTTT
CASSTPGQGGTGELFF
>TRBV27|NA|NA|TRBJ1-1
TGTGCCAGCAGTCTACAACAACCCGGGCCTTCGAACACTGAAGCTTTCTTT
CASSLQQPGPSNTEAFF
>TRBV6-2/TRBV6-3|NA|NA|TRBJ2-7
TGTGCCAGCAGTTACCGGACGGAGTCTATCTACGAGCAGTACTTC
CASSYRTESIYEQYF
>TRBV2|NA|TRBD1|TRBJ2-7
TGTGCCAGCCGGGGACAGGTCAGCTCCTACGAGCAGTACTTC
CASRGQVSSYEQYF
>TRBV9|NA|NA|TRBJ2-7
TGTGCCAGCAGCGTAGCTGGGGGACAAGCCTACGAGCAGTACTTC
CASSVAGGQAYEQYF
>TRBV5-4|NA|NA|TRBJ2-7
TGTGCCAGCAGCTGGGACCTACGGTACGAGCAGTACTTC
CASSWDLRYEQYF
>TRBV20-1|once|TRBD1|TRBJ2-5
TGCAGTGCTAGAGGACAGGGTGTGGAGACCCAGTACTTC
CSARGQGVETQYF
>TRBV2|NA|TRBD2|TRBJ2-3
TGTGCCAGCAGTGCCTTACTAGCGATGACAGATACGCAGTATTTT
CASSALLAMTDTQYF
>TRBV3-1|NA|TRBD1|TRBJ2-7
TGTGCCAGCAGCCAGACAGGGTCCTACGAGCAGTACTTC
CASSQTGSYEQYF
>TRBV4-3|NA|NA|TRBJ1-5
TGCGCCAGCAGCCAAGATGGATCACCGGGTCCCCAGCATTTT
CASSQDGSPGPQHF
>TRBV7-2|once|NA|TRBJ2-2
TGTGCCAGCAGGGACACGTTGCGCTCGAACACCGGGGAGCTGTTTTTT
CASRDTLRSNTGELFF
>TRBV20-1|NA|NA|TRBJ1-2
TGCAGTGCTTACAGGGTCGACTATGGCTACACCTTC
CSAYRVDYGYTF
>TRBV19|NA|TRBD1|TRBJ1-2
TGTGCCAGTAGTATAGGAGGACAGGGCACTAACTATGGCTACACCTTC
CASSIGGQGTNYGYTF
>TRBV4-3|once|NA|TRBJ1-5
TGCGCCAGCAGCCACCAACAGGGTCAGCCCCAGCATTTT
CASSHQQGQPQHF
>TRBV6-5|NA|TRBD1|TRBJ1-6
TGTGCCAGCAGTTACGATACAGGGGGGTATAATTCACCCCTCCACTTT
CASSYDTGGYNSPLHF
>TRBV7-9|NA|TRBD1|TRBJ2-3
TGTGCCAGCAGCGCCCGACAGGGTTCCTATCGGACAGATACGCAGTATTTT
CASSARQGSYRTDTQYF
>TRBV3-1|NA|NA|TRBJ1-4
TGTGCCAGCAGCCAAACGGGTGGAGGAGCTAATGAAAAACTGTTTTTT
CASSQTGGGANEKLFF
>TRBV4-1|NA|NA|TRBJ2-7
TGCGCCAGCAGCCGATCAGCGGGTCTACCTTACGAGCAGTACTTC
CASSRSAGLPYEQYF
>TRBV2|NA|NA|TRBJ2-2
TGTGCCAGCACCCCCCTCGGGGAGCTGTTTTTT
CASTPLGELFF
>TRBV4-1|NA|NA|TRBJ1-5
TGCGCCAGCAGCCAAGACAGGGTAAGCAATCAGCCCCAGCATTTT
CASSQDRVSNQPQHF
>TRBV9|NA|TRBD1|TRBJ1-2
TGTGCCAGCAGCACCGGGACAGGGGGGACCTATGGCTACACCTTC
CASSTGTGGTYGYTF
>TRBV2|NA|TRBD1|TRBJ1-5
TGTGCCAGCAAAGGAACAGGGGGATTACAGCCCCAGCATTTT
CASKGTGGLQPQHF
>TRBV6-5|NA|NA|TRBJ1-2
TGTGCCAGCAGTCCGGACTCTGCTTTTAACTATGGCTACACCTTC
CASSPDSAFNYGYTF
>TRBV3-1|NA|NA|TRBJ2-7
TGTGCCAGCAGCCTTTCACCGGGCTACGAGCAGTACTTC
CASSLSPGYEQYF
>TRBV6-5|NA|NA|TRBJ1-1
TGTGCCAGCAGGACCCCGGGACATTTGAACACTGAAGCTTTCTTT
CASRTPGHLNTEAFF
>TRBV20-1|NA|NA|TRBJ2-5
TGCAGTGCTAGGCTCCAAGAGACCCAGTACTTC
CSARLQETQYF
>TRBV4-2|NA|TRBD2|TRBJ2-2
TGTGCCAGCAGCCCTAGGACTAGCGGGGGGATCGGAGGGACCGGGGAGCTGTTTTTT
CASSPRTSGGIGGTGELFF
>TRBV12-3/TRBV12-4|NA|NA|TRBJ2-7
TGTGCCAGCAGTTTCGCAGGGCCTCCCAACGAGCAGTACTTC
CASSFAGPPNEQYF
>TRBV28|NA|TRBD1|TRBJ2-7
TGTGCCAGCAGGCCAGAAATCACAGGGGGCGCAGTATACGAGCAGTACTTC
CASRPEITGGAVYEQYF
>TRBV5-6|NA|NA|TRBJ1-2
TGTGCCAGCAGCACAGACAGGAACTATGGCTACACCTTC
CASSTDRNYGYTF
>TRBV29-1|NA|TRBD1|TRBJ2-1
TGCAGCGTTTTACAGGGGTACAATGAGCAGTTCTTC
CSVLQGYNEQFF
>TRBV6-2/TRBV6-3|NA|NA|TRBJ2-1
TGTGCCAGCAGCCAGACGAATGGGCAGTTCTTC
CASSQTNGQFF
>TRBV7-2|NA|NA|TRBJ2-7
TGTGCCAGCAGCTACCGGAACTCCTACGAGCAGTACTTC
CASSYRNSYEQYF
>TRBV29-1|NA|TRBD1|TRBJ2-1
TGCAGCGTTGGGGTCGCAGGGGGAGTCAGCGAGCAGTTCTTC
CSVGVAGGVSEQFF
>TRBV24-1|NA|NA|TRBJ2-1
TGTGCCACCCGTAGCGCCTACAATGAGCAGTTCTTC
CATRSAYNEQFF
>TRBV29-1|NA|NA|TRBJ2-5
TGCAGCGTTTCTTACAGGGGGGGAGAGACCCAGTACTTC
CSVSYRGGETQYF
>TRBV29-1|NA|TRBD1|TRBJ2-7
TGCAGCGCGACCGGGACAGGGGGTGGGGAGCAGTACTTC
CSATGTGGGEQYF
>TRBV29-1|NA|TRBD1|TRBJ2-3
TGCAGCGTTTTTCCGGGACAGGGGGCAGATACGCAGTATTTT
CSVFPGQGADTQYF
>TRBV30|once|NA|TRBJ2-7
TGTGCCTGGAGTGTACGGCGGGGAGCCGAGCAGTACTTC
CAWSVRRGAEQYF
>TRBV7-9|NA|NA|TRBJ1-3
TGTGCCAGCAGTTCGACAGCGGGAAACACCATATATTTT
CASSSTAGNTIYF
>TRBV12-5|NA|NA|TRBJ1-1
TGTGCTAGTGGTTTGGACCTTGACACTGAAGCTTTCTTT
CASGLDLDTEAFF
>TRBV15|NA|NA|TRBJ2-5
TGTGCCACCAGCAGGACACCGACAGGGAGGCAAGAGACCCAGTACTTC
CATSRTPTGRQETQYF
>TRBV15|NA|TRBD1|TRBJ2-3
TGTGCCACCAGCATCCGGACAGGGGGCGCAGATACGCAGTATTTT
CATSIRTGGADTQYF
>TRBV5-1|NA|TRBD1|TRBJ2-2
TGCGCCAGCAGCGGACAGGGAATATACACCGGGGAGCTGTTTTTT
CASSGQGIYTGELFF
>TRBV25-1|NA|NA|TRBJ1-2
TGTGCCAGCAGTGAATATAGGGCAGGGAACTATGGCTACACCTTC
CASSEYRAGNYGYTF
>TRBV4-3|NA|TRBD1|TRBJ2-5
TGCGCCAGCAGCCAACGACCGGGACAGGTCAACCAAGAGACCCAGTACTTC
CASSQRPGQVNQETQYF
>TRBV27|NA|NA|TRBJ2-5
TGTGCCAGCAGTTTATCGAGGTGGGACGGAGAGACCCAGTACTTC
CASSLSRWDGETQYF
>TRBV25-1|NA|NA|TRBJ2-3
TGTGCCAGCAGTGCACAGGGTTTAGGTAGCACAGATACGCAGTATTTT
CASSAQGLGSTDTQYF
>TRBV19|NA|NA|TRBJ1-1
TGTGCCAGTAGTATAGATCTTAAGGGAAACACTGAAGCTTTCTTT
CASSIDLKGNTEAFF
>TRBV23-1|NA|NA|TRBJ1-3
TGCGCCAGCAGTCAAGGGGGAACTGGAAACACCATATATTTT
CASSQGGTGNTIYF
>TRBV4-3|NA|TRBD1|TRBJ2-2
TGCGCCAGCAGGCCCGGGACAGGGAACACCGGGGAGCTGTTTTTT
CASRPGTGNTGELFF
>TRBV27|NA|NA|TRBJ1-2
TGTGCCAGCAGTCAGGACGGACCATATGGCTACACCTTC
CASSQDGPYGYTF